This T cell receptor beta chain was documented in a study of shared clonotypes between healthy human individuals. Study at large: CD4 naive and CD4 memory each took three plates per donor, while CD8 naive took two and CD8 memory one.

Notes on this clone: This CDR3 is also generated by other DNA sequences in the sample.

CDR3 length: 14 residues. With 4 bases removed from V and 4 bases from J, the gap between germline ends came to 11 bases. The germline V gene has CDR1 MGHRA and CDR2 YSYEKL. Deep was the level at which the assay was run. The method was immunoSEQ multiplex PCR; TCRdb's version includes in-frame clones alone and lacks a portion of them. The sample includes some 2,100,000 clones, about 94% of them seen just once. Sequencing was done on a sample of naive CD4+ T cells sorted from blood. As to subset: CD45RA+ positively selected. This receptor was taken from a man aged 18 to 29 in good health. The V and J genes are TRBV4-1 and TRBJ1-3, with D uncertain. CDR3 protein: CASSPLGFGNTIYF. The CDR3 DNA reads TGCGCCAGCAGCCCGTTAGGGTTCGGAAACACCATATATTTT.